This T cell receptor (beta chain) was sequenced in a study of radiotherapy plus CTLA-4 blockade in lung cancer. The assay was immunoSEQ multiplex PCR, and TCRdb's table has in-frame clones only and misses some. This sample has over 85,000 clones; roughly four fifths occur once, and the top ten carry roughly 26%. Receiving focal radiation plus CTLA-4 blockade with ipilimumab were patients who had chemo-refractory metastatic non-small-cell lung cancer. This clone was detected only a few times. Its antigen is currently unknown. J was trimmed by 1 base and V by 4 bases; bases with no gene match: 5. The CDR3 totals 15 residues. Germline values: CDR1 SGHDT, CDR2 YYEEEE. Overall study results and limits: Among reported predictors of response, early blood T cell clone dynamics with interferon-beta performed best. After radiotherapy and ipilimumab, tumor-derived clones expanded in peripheral blood.

Sequenced material: peripheral blood, taken from a patient treated with radiotherapy plus ipilimumab. The chain links TRBV5-6 to TRBJ1-1, with 9 bases fitting TRBD1. This TCR was recovered from a human donor with non-small cell lung cancer that progressed on radiotherapy plus ipilimumab. The CDR3 region is CASSSRQGGNTEAFF. The DNA of the CDR3 is TGTGCCAGCAGCAGCCGACAGGGGGGGAACACTGAAGCTTTCTTT. Based on the CDR3 plus reference TRBV5-6 and TRBJ1-1, the full variable domain is DAGVTQSPTHLIKTRGQQVTLRCSPKSGHDTVSWYQQALGQGPQFIFQYYEEEERQRGNFPDRFSGHQFPNYSSELNVNALLLGDSALYLCASSSRQGGNTEAFFGQGTRLTVV.